This record covers a single TCR beta chain. Its specificity is unknown. The data stem from a study of cytomegalovirus exposure and HLA in healthy donors. CDR1 and CDR2 (germline): SEHNR, FQNEAQ (reference sequence). Trimming took 4 bases from V and 7 from J; bases not matched to a gene: 10. The length of the CDR3 is 17 residues. Study-wide findings and caveats: Among the sequence variants, a highly shared cluster was likely an artifact of sequencing.

It was with 60 Vbeta and 13 Jbeta primers that the PCR ran. Generated by immunoSEQ multiplex PCR, the TCRdb table keeps only in-frame clones and is missing some. Of 150,000 to 200,000 clones listed, 65% to 80% are singletons. The chain combines TRBV7-9 with TRBJ1-6; TRBD1 matches at 10 bases. Sample: PBMCs. This TCR was recovered from a female donor in good health and CMV-seronegative. CDR3 protein: CASSSSGTGAGNSPLHF. For the CDR3, the DNA is TGTGCCAGCAGCTCCTCCGGGACAGGGGCGGGGAATTCACCCCTCCACTTT.